Listed below are T cell receptor beta chains from one sample, sequenced in a study of high-grade serous ovarian cancer treatment subgroups. Assay used: immunoSEQ multiplex PCR; TCRdb lists only in-frame clones, some missing. The table has 5,000 to 6,500 clones, roughly 70% seen once; the top ten hold roughly 7.5%. Sequenced input: tumor tissue. The source is a human donor with high-grade serous ovarian cancer. Both conserved end residues are part of each CDR3. D genes are given only for firm matches. The size field is filled for only some rows; it gives once, few, many or a size class.

J gene: TRBJ1-4
D gene: TRBD1
V gene: TRBV10-3
clone size: .
CDR3 DNA: TGTGCCATCAGGGCAGGGGGCGGAAGGAATGAAAAACTGTTTTTT
CDR3 protein: CAIRAGGGRNEKLFF

J gene: TRBJ1-4
D gene: TRBD1
V gene: TRBV28
clone size: .
CDR3 DNA: TGTGCCAGCAGTTCCGGACAGGGGCACGAAAAACTGTTTTTT
CDR3 protein: CASSSGQGHEKLFF

J gene: TRBJ2-1
D gene: .
V gene: TRBV6-6
clone size: .
CDR3 DNA: TGTGCCAGCAGTCCCAACCCCCCCAATGAGCAGTTCTTC
CDR3 protein: CASSPNPPNEQFF

J gene: TRBJ2-2
D gene: .
V gene: TRBV9
clone size: once
CDR3 DNA: TGTGCCAGCGCCGTCTACGCCGGGGAGCTGTTTTTT
CDR3 protein: CASAVYAGELFF

J gene: TRBJ1-3
D gene: .
V gene: TRBV5-4
clone size: .
CDR3 DNA: TGTGCCAGCAGCTTCAGCAGCTCTGGAAACACCATATATTTT
CDR3 protein: CASSFSSSGNTIYF

J gene: TRBJ1-6
D gene: .
V gene: TRBV19
clone size: few
CDR3 DNA: TGTGCCAGTAGTTGGGAATCAGGGCAATCACCCCTCCACTTT
CDR3 protein: CASSWESGQSPLHF

J gene: TRBJ2-2
D gene: .
V gene: TRBV28
clone size: .
CDR3 DNA: TGTGCCAGCAGCCTAGGGATTTACGGGGAGCTGTTTTTT
CDR3 protein: CASSLGIYGELFF

J gene: TRBJ1-2
D gene: TRBD1
V gene: TRBV11-1
clone size: .
CDR3 DNA: TGTGCCAGCAGCTGGGGGGACAGCCCTTCGGTCTATGGCTACACCTTC
CDR3 protein: CASSWGDSPSVYGYTF

J gene: TRBJ2-3
D gene: TRBD2
V gene: TRBV18
clone size: .
CDR3 DNA: TGTGCCAGCTCCCCGGGACTAGCCACAGATACGCAGTATTTT
CDR3 protein: CASSPGLATDTQYF

J gene: TRBJ1-2
D gene: TRBD1
V gene: TRBV7-9
clone size: .
CDR3 DNA: TGTGCCAGCAGCCGCCAGGGGGGGAACTATGGCTACACCTTC
CDR3 protein: CASSRQGGNYGYTF

J gene: TRBJ2-2
D gene: .
V gene: TRBV30
clone size: .
CDR3 DNA: TGTGCCTGGAAAAAACTCCGGGACTTTACGGTGGGCACCGGGGAGCTGTTTTTT
CDR3 protein: CAWKKLRDFTVGTGELFF

J gene: TRBJ2-7
D gene: TRBD2
V gene: TRBV6-1
clone size: .
CDR3 DNA: TGTGCCGGGGGGGAAGGGGCAGCTCGAGCCTACGAGCAGTACTTC
CDR3 protein: CAGGEGAARAYEQYF

J gene: TRBJ1-1
D gene: TRBD1
V gene: TRBV7-9
clone size: few
CDR3 DNA: TGTGCCAGCAGCTTAAGGGGACAGGCCTGGAACACTGAAGCTTTCTTT
CDR3 protein: CASSLRGQAWNTEAFF

J gene: TRBJ1-3
D gene: .
V gene: TRBV9
clone size: few
CDR3 DNA: TGTGCCAGCAGCGGGGGACTAAACACCATATATTTT
CDR3 protein: CASSGGLNTIYF

J gene: TRBJ1-4
D gene: .
V gene: TRBV28
clone size: .
CDR3 DNA: TGTGCCAGCAGTTTTCAAGAAAAACTGTTTTTT
CDR3 protein: CASSFQEKLFF

J gene: TRBJ1-2
D gene: .
V gene: TRBV6-5
clone size: .
CDR3 DNA: TGTGCCAGCAGTTACCTTGATTCTAACTATGGCTACACCTTC
CDR3 protein: CASSYLDSNYGYTF

J gene: TRBJ1-5
D gene: .
V gene: TRBV20-1
clone size: .
CDR3 DNA: TGCAGTGCCTCGGAGGGTCAGCCCCAGCATTTT
CDR3 protein: CSASEGQPQHF

J gene: TRBJ1-1
D gene: .
V gene: TRBV7-2
clone size: .
CDR3 DNA: TGTGCCAGCAGCTTAGCGCAGGCCAGTAACACTGAAGCTTTCTTT
CDR3 protein: CASSLAQASNTEAFF

J gene: TRBJ2-6
D gene: .
V gene: TRBV27
clone size: .
CDR3 DNA: TGTGCCAGCAGTTGGGGGGCTGGGGCCAACGTCCTGACTTTC
CDR3 protein: CASSWGAGANVLTF

J gene: TRBJ2-7
D gene: .
V gene: TRBV6-6
clone size: .
CDR3 DNA: TGTGCCAGCGGAGGTGGGGGAGAGGAGTACTTC
CDR3 protein: CASGGGGEEYF

J gene: TRBJ2-7
D gene: .
V gene: TRBV7-9
clone size: .
CDR3 DNA: TGTGCCAGCAGCTTAGCAGGGGTAGATTACGAGCAGTACTTC
CDR3 protein: CASSLAGVDYEQYF

J gene: TRBJ1-2
D gene: .
V gene: TRBV5-6
clone size: .
CDR3 DNA: TGTGCCAGCAGCTTGTTGAGCAACTATGGCTACACCTTC
CDR3 protein: CASSLLSNYGYTF

J gene: TRBJ1-1
D gene: .
V gene: TRBV6-1
clone size: .
CDR3 DNA: TGTGCCAGCAGCTGGGTGGAGAACACTGAAGCTTTCTTT
CDR3 protein: CASSWVENTEAFF

J gene: TRBJ1-1
D gene: .
V gene: TRBV7-9
clone size: few
CDR3 DNA: TGTGCCAGCAGGGTCGGGGGAAACACTGAAGCTTTCTTT
CDR3 protein: CASRVGGNTEAFF

J gene: TRBJ1-1
D gene: .
V gene: TRBV4-3
clone size: .
CDR3 DNA: TGCGCCAGCAGCGGGTATCCGAACACTGAAGCTTTCTTT
CDR3 protein: CASSGYPNTEAFF

J gene: TRBJ1-1
D gene: .
V gene: TRBV5-6
clone size: few
CDR3 DNA: TGTGCCAGCAGCTTACAACAATGGTTGAACACTGAAGCTTTCTTT
CDR3 protein: CASSLQQWLNTEAFF

J gene: TRBJ1-1
D gene: .
V gene: TRBV30
clone size: few
CDR3 DNA: TGTGCCTGGACACATCTACCGAACACTGAAGCTTTCTTT
CDR3 protein: CAWTHLPNTEAFF

J gene: TRBJ1-4
D gene: .
V gene: TRBV14
clone size: .
CDR3 DNA: TGTGCCAGCAGCCCCACCTCCGGGAGTAATGAAAAACTGTTTTTT
CDR3 protein: CASSPTSGSNEKLFF

J gene: TRBJ1-1
D gene: .
V gene: TRBV19
clone size: .
CDR3 DNA: TGTGCCAGTAGTGCCGGGCCTGAGGGCACTGAAGCTTTCTTT
CDR3 protein: CASSAGPEGTEAFF

J gene: TRBJ1-1
D gene: TRBD1
V gene: TRBV5-5
clone size: .
CDR3 DNA: TGTGCCGTGAAACAGGGGGCGGATAACACTGAAGCTTTCTTT
CDR3 protein: CAVKQGADNTEAFF

J gene: TRBJ2-7
D gene: .
V gene: TRBV4-2
clone size: .
CDR3 DNA: TGTGCCAGCAGCCAAGAAAGATTCAGCTCCTACGAGCAGTACTTC
CDR3 protein: CASSQERFSSYEQYF

J gene: TRBJ1-1
D gene: .
V gene: TRBV19
clone size: .
CDR3 DNA: TGTGCCAGTAGTATAGGCTTCGGGGGACCCGGGAAGCGGGAAGCTTTCTTT
CDR3 protein: CASSIGFGGPGKREAFF

J gene: TRBJ2-4
D gene: .
V gene: TRBV18
clone size: .
CDR3 DNA: TGTGCCAGCTCACCATCGGAGGGCAGCTACGCCAAAAACATTCAGTACTTC
CDR3 protein: CASSPSEGSYAKNIQYF

J gene: TRBJ1-2
D gene: .
V gene: TRBV11-2
clone size: few
CDR3 DNA: TGTGCCAGCAGCTTAGGGACGGGGACTTATGGCTACACCTTC
CDR3 protein: CASSLGTGTYGYTF

J gene: TRBJ1-6
D gene: TRBD1
V gene: TRBV6-6
clone size: .
CDR3 DNA: TGTGCCACCCGGGACAGGGCTCCTTCACCCCTCCACTTT
CDR3 protein: CATRDRAPSPLHF